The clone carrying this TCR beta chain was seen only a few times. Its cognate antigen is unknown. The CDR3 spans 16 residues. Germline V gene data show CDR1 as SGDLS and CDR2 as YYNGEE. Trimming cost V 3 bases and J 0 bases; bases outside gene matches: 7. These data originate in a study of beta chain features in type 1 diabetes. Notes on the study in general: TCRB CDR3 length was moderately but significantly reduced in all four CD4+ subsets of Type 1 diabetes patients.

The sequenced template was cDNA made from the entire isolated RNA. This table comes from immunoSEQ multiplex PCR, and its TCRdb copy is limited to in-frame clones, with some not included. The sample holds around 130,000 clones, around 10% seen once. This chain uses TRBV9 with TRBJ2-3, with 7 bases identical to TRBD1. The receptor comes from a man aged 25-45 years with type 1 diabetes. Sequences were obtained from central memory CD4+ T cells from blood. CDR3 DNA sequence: TGTGCCAGCAGCGACGGGACAGAGGGGAGCACAGATACGCAGTATTTT. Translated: CASSDGTEGSTDTQYF.